Listed below are T cell receptor beta chains from one sample, sequenced in a study of T cells after yellow fever vaccination. From the 5' RACE reads, TCRdb called clonotypes with MiXCR, one entry per CDR3 protein. The data hold some 300,000 distinct CDR3 sequences, with roughly 3.5% observed a single time. The sequenced sample was PBMCs, obtained on the day of the yellow fever booster vaccination. These TCRs come from a man younger than 35 who received the YFV17D yellow fever vaccine. CDR3s include the opening cysteine and the closing phenylalanine or tryptophan. D genes are given only for firm matches. Part of the rows lack a size; the others show once, few, many or a class for expanded clones.

many,15,TRBV3-1,TRBJ2-1,-,TGTGCCAGCAGCCAGTGGGCGGTGCCTGTGGATGAGCAGTTCTTC,CASSQWAVPVDEQFF
many,17,TRBV7-6,TRBJ1-1,-,TGTGCCAGCAGCTTGGGCGGAGGAAGGGGCTGGGGCACTGAAGCTTTCTTT,CASSLGGGRGWGTEAFF
many,16,TRBV5-1,TRBJ2-3,TRBD2,TGCGCCAGCAGCTTGGAGCCTAGCGGAAGCACAGATACGCAGTATTTT,CASSLEPSGSTDTQYF
-,14,TRBV2,TRBJ1-5,-,TGTGCCAGCAGTGAGGGGCAGGGCCGGCAGCCCCAGCATTTT,CASSEGQGRQPQHF
many,14,TRBV9,TRBJ1-6,-,TGTGCCAGCAGCGTAGAGGGGGGTAGCTCACCCCTCCACTTT,CASSVEGGSSPLHF
-,16,TRBV14,TRBJ2-7,TRBD1,TGTGCCAGCAGCCACTTTGGGGGACAGGTCGTACACGAGCAGTACTTC,CASSHFGGQVVHEQYF
many,15,TRBV7-2,TRBJ2-5,TRBD1,TGTGCCAGCAGACCGTCAGGGGGCAGGAGGGAGACCCAGTACTTC,CASRPSGGRRETQYF
-,15,TRBV3-1,TRBJ2-7,TRBD1,TGTGCCAGCAGCCAACTATTAACAGGGGGCTACGAGCAGTACTTC,CASSQLLTGGYEQYF
few,14,TRBV10-3,TRBJ2-1,-,TGTGCCATCTGCGGGCTTAGGGACTTTAATGAGCAGTTCTTC,CAICGLRDFNEQFF
many,14,TRBV7-2,TRBJ2-5,TRBD2,TGTGCCAGCAGCCAACAACCGGGGGGAGAGACCCAGTACTTC,CASSQQPGGETQYF
few,13,TRBV12-3/TRBV12-4,TRBJ1-2,-,TGTGCCAGCAGTTTTTCACAGGTCAATGGCTACACCTTC,CASSFSQVNGYTF
many,13,TRBV5-1,TRBJ1-1,-,TGCGCCAGCAGCTGGGCCATGGGGACTGAAGCTTTCTTT,CASSWAMGTEAFF
few,15,TRBV5-1,TRBJ2-3,TRBD1,TGCGCCAGCAGCTTGGGACAGGGGGACTCAGATACGCAGTATTTT,CASSLGQGDSDTQYF
-,16,TRBV28,TRBJ2-5,TRBD1,TGTGCCAGCAGCAAGGACAGGGGGCGGGGGCGAGAGACCCAGTACTTC,CASSKDRGRGRETQYF
many,14,TRBV11-2,TRBJ2-5,-,TGTGCCAGCAGCTTAGTCGCACCCCAAGAGACCCAGTACTTC,CASSLVAPQETQYF
few,17,TRBV18,TRBJ2-1,-,TGTGCCAGCTCACCACCCGGTTCGGGATCCTCCTACAATGAGCAGTTCTTC,CASSPPGSGSSYNEQFF
many,14,TRBV12-3/TRBV12-4,TRBJ1-5,TRBD1,TGTGCCAGCAGGGACAGGGGTACCAATCAGCCCCAGCATTTT,CASRDRGTNQPQHF
-,17,TRBV5-4,TRBJ2-3,TRBD2,TGTGCCAGCAGCGCCGGGACTAGCGGGGTGAGGACAGATACGCAGTATTTT,CASSAGTSGVRTDTQYF
-,15,TRBV30,TRBJ1-2,-,TGTGCCTGGAGACAGAGAATTACACCTAACTATGGCTACACCTTC,CAWRQRITPNYGYTF
few,15,TRBV5-1,TRBJ1-5,TRBD1,TGCGCCAGCAGCGCCGGACAGGGGTCCAATCAGCCCCAGCATTTT,CASSAGQGSNQPQHF
many,12,TRBV29-1,TRBJ1-2,-,TGCAGCGTTTTAGACAGGACCTCAACAGACACCTTC,CSVLDRTSTDTF
-,13,TRBV29-1,TRBJ1-1,-,TGCAGCGTTGAAGATCCGGAACACACTGAAGCTTTCTTT,CSVEDPEHTEAFF
many,13,TRBV12-5,TRBJ2-7,-,TGTGCTAGTGGTTTGACAGTTTCCTACGAGCAGTACTTC,CASGLTVSYEQYF